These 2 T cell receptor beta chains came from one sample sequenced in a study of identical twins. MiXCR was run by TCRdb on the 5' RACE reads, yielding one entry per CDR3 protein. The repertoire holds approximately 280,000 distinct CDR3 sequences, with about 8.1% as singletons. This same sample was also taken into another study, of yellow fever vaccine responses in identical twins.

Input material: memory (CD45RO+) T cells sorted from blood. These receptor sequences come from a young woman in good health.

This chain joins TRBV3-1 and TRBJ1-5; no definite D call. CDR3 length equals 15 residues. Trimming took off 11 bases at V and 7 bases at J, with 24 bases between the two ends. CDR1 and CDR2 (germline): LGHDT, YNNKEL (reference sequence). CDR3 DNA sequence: TGTGCCTCCTCCAAGCAGGTCCCTTCAACACAGCCCCAGCATTTT. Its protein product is CASSKQVPSTQPQHF.

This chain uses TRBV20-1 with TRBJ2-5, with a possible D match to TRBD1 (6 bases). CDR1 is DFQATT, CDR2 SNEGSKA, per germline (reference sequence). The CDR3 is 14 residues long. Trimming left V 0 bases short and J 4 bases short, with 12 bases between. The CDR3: CSARDGGRVETQYF. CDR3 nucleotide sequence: TGCAGTGCTAGAGATGGGGGCAGGGTAGAGACCCAGTACTTC.